This TCR beta chain was identified in a study of blood T cell repertoires in COVID-19. Background on the study: Acute and convalescent COVID-19 samples came from the United States, Italy and Spain. Nucleic acid was either cDNA or gDNA, and it came from T cells, B-cell-depleted T cells, or PBMCs.

The Seattle patients, enrolled during active infection, were followed longitudinally. Assay used: immunoSEQ multiplex PCR; TCRdb lists only in-frame clones, some missing. The table shows some 350,000 clones, with over 80% occurring only once. CDR1 is KGHDR, CDR2 SFDVKD, per germline. This CDR3 is built from 13 residues. Losses at the gene ends were 8 bases for V and 6 bases for J; bases not matched to a gene: 6. This chain uses TRBV24-1 with TRBJ2-3; the match to TRBD1 covers 8 bases. Sequenced input: peripheral blood. This sequence was found in a woman aged 50 to 60 with COVID-19, enrolled during active disease. The CDR3 reads CATKDRARDTQYF. The CDR3 DNA reads as TGTGCCACCAAGGACAGGGCTCGGGATACGCAGTATTTT.